The TCR beta chain described here comes from a study of T cell repertoires in cytomegalovirus infection. Study-wide context: Public TCR beta signatures marked donors with CMV infection and the matching HLA.

MiXCR, run by TCRdb on the reads, gives a single entry per CDR3 protein. The table has around 440,000 distinct CDR3 sequences, around 11% seen once; the top ten hold roughly a tenth. A note on this clonotype: Its antigen is unknown.

The study's findings and limits: Cumulated frequencies of public TCR beta families served to identify carriers of CMV plus the relevant HLA. CMV-specific TCR beta clonotypes restricted by HLA-C were the ones dominating the ex vivo response.

This receptor was obtained from a human donor in good health (CMV status not recorded). Some clones in this sample may be carry-over from other donors' samples. The sample was PBMCs.

As DNA, the CDR3 is TGCAGTGCTAGTCCCCCCAATACAGGGAGAAGGGTGGAAACCTTC. Translating gives CSASPPNTGRRVETF. The rearrangement uses TRBV20-1 and TRBJ1-2; tentative D call: TRBD1 (6 bases). The ends were cut back, 3 bases at V and 14 bases at J, with 28 bases in the middle. Germline V CDR1 and CDR2: DFQATT, SNEGSKA (reference sequence). This CDR3 spans 15 amino acids.